Below, 25 T cell receptor beta chains from the same sample are listed, as sequenced in a study of T cells after posttransplantation cyclophosphamide. Sequencing used immunoSEQ multiplex PCR; TCRdb keeps in-frame clones, though not all of them. Of 1,500 to 2,500 clones listed, 94% are singletons. Specimen: naive CD8+ T cells sorted from PBMCs. Receptor source: a woman aged 55-69 years in good health, CMV-negative, and a related stem cell transplant donor.

This sequence joins TRBV7-6 and TRBJ2-7; TRBD1 might be the D (6 bases). Looked up from germline, CDR1 is SGHVS and CDR2 is FNYEAQ. The V gene lost 0 bases and the J gene lost 3 bases, with 6 bases spanning the gap. The CDR3 length is 13 residues. The CDR3: CASSLAQGYEQYF. The CDR3 bases are TGTGCCAGCAGCTTAGCACAGGGCTACGAGCAGTACTTC.

The rearrangement links TRBV5-1 to TRBJ2-1; maybe TRBD2 (6 bases). Trimming left V 6 bases short and J 0 bases short, with 10 bases between. The CDR3 has 14 amino acids. Germline assignment: CDR1 SGHRS and CDR2 YFSETQ. DNA for the CDR3: TGCGCCAGCACCCCGGGGGTCTCCTACAATGAGCAGTTCTTC. Translation: CASTPGVSYNEQFF.

The chain employs TRBV5-5 and TRBJ2-7, with TRBD1 identical over 7 bases. This CDR3 comprises 15 residues. With 0 bases clipped from V and 3 bases from J, the junction kept 6 bases outside the gene matches. Germline V gene lookup returns CDR1 SGHKS and CDR2 YYEKEE (reference sequence). CDR3 protein: CASSLASAGGYEQYF. The CDR3 DNA reads TGTGCCAGCAGCTTGGCCTCGGCAGGGGGCTACGAGCAGTACTTC.

This CDR3 is CASSFAGGPSGELFF. CDR3 DNA: TGTGCCAGCAGCTTCGCGGGGGGGCCGTCCGGGGAGCTGTTTTTT. The chain couples TRBV7-2 to TRBJ2-2, with TRBD2 matching 9 bases. The CDR3 totals 15 residues. CDR1 is SGHTA, CDR2 FQGNSA, per germline. V lost 3 bases and J lost 6; bases outside the gene matches: 5.

This clone has only a few counts. The chain carries TRBV28 and TRBJ1-4, with D possibly matching TRBD1 (5 bases). Looked up from germline, CDR1 is MDHEN and CDR2 is SYDVKM. V lost 1 base and J lost 3, with 12 bases in between. The CDR3 is 16 residues long. DNA of the CDR3: TGTGCCAGCAGTTTATTCAGGGAGGGTGCTAATGAAAAACTGTTTTTT. As protein: CASSLFREGANEKLFF.

This clone was detected only once. CDR3 coding DNA: TGTGCCAGCGGGACTTCCCACACCGGGGAGCTGTTTTTT. This gives the protein CASGTSHTGELFF. V and J are TRBV9 and TRBJ2-2; D possibly corresponds to TRBD2 (6 bases). This CDR3 region has 13 residues. Trimming removed 7 bases from V and 3 bases from J, with 10 bases in between. The germline V gene encodes CDR1 SGDLS and CDR2 YYNGEE. The full variable domain, completed using reference TRBV9 and TRBJ2-2, is DSGVTQTPKHLITATGQRVTLRCSPRSGDLSVYWYQQSLDQGLQFLIQYYNGEERAKGNILERFSAQQFPDLHSELNLSSLELGDSALYFCASGTSHTGELFFGEGSRLTVL.

This rearrangement joins TRBV19 to TRBJ2-1; 9 bases agree with TRBD1. The CDR3 totals 12 residues. Per the germline V gene, CDR1 is LNHDA and CDR2 is SQIVND (reference sequence). V lost 6 bases to trimming and J lost 7 bases; unmatched junction nucleotides: 1. The CDR3 DNA reads as TGTGCCAGTAGACAGGGGGCGAATGAGCAGTTCTTC. Translating gives CASRQGANEQFF.

The chain employs TRBV21-1 and TRBJ2-7; the D segment call TRBD2 is taken from the table without a DNA check. TRBV21-1 represents a pseudogene. The CDR3 is 16 residues long. CDR3 in amino acids: CASSPGGSFLSYEQYF. CDR3 nucleotide sequence: TGTGCCAGCAGTCCGGGCGGGAGTTTTTTATCCTACGAGCAGTACTTC.

This chain connects TRBV19 to TRBJ1-5; weak D call: TRBD1 (5 bases). The CDR3 covers 14 residues. Trimming cost V 3 bases and J 3 bases, with 9 bases left between them. The germline gives CDR1 LNHDA, CDR2 SQIVND (reference sequence). The CDR3 nucleotides are TGTGCCAGTAGTATTCAGGGTTTCAATCAGCCCCAGCATTTT. It specifies CASSIQGFNQPQHF.

V usage is TRBV7-2 and J usage is TRBJ2-3; 7 nucleotides align to TRBD2. The CDR3 covers 16 residues. CDR1 is SGHTA and CDR2 is FQGNSA in the germline V gene. J gave up 3 bases and V 5 bases, and 11 bases lay outside the gene matches. CDR3 nucleotide sequence: TGTGCCAGCAGCCCGGGCGGTGGGGGACTAACAGATACGCAGTATTTT. Encoded protein: CASSPGGGGLTDTQYF.

This clone was detected once. The J gene is TRBJ2-1, the V gene TRBV19; tentative D call: TRBD2 (6 bases). This CDR3 contains 13 residues. The ends were cut back, 6 bases at V and 6 bases at J, with 12 bases in the middle. Germline V CDR1 and CDR2: LNHDA, SQIVND (reference sequence). The CDR3 loop is CASSHRDSNEQFF. The CDR3 coding sequence is TGTGCCAGTAGCCACCGGGACTCCAATGAGCAGTTCTTC.

The rearrangement uses TRBV7-9 and TRBJ1-2; D remains ambiguous. CDR3 size: 17 residues. CDR1 and CDR2 from the germline V gene are SEHNR and FQNEAQ (reference sequence). V gave up 0 bases and J gave up 3 bases, with 17 bases separating them. CDR3 sequence (DNA): TGTGCCAGCAGCTTAGCGCAGTTTAAGTTCCAAGACTATGGCTACACCTTC. Protein product: CASSLAQFKFQDYGYTF.

The V call is TRBV7-9, the J call TRBJ2-1; a possible D gene is TRBD2 (7 bases). The CDR3 totals 17 residues. Germline V gene lookup returns CDR1 SEHNR and CDR2 FQNEAQ (reference sequence). V lost 1 base to trimming and J lost 7 bases, with 20 bases between them. The CDR3 here is CASSLVGGRGGLNEQFF. The CDR3 DNA reads as TGTGCCAGCAGCTTAGTCGGTGGGCGCGGGGGCCTGAATGAGCAGTTCTTC.

The chain carries TRBV5-1 and TRBJ1-1, with D tentatively TRBD1 (5 bases). The CDR3 contains 14 residues. Germline V CDR1 and CDR2: SGHRS, YFSETQ. V gave up 1 base and J gave up 4 bases, with 11 bases separating them. CDR3 amino acids: CASSLYGGSTEAFF. In DNA, the CDR3 is TGCGCCAGCAGCTTGTACGGGGGGAGCACTGAAGCTTTCTTT.

The rearrangement uses TRBV7-9 and TRBJ1-1; D ambiguous. This CDR3 spans 11 amino acids. CDR1 and CDR2 from the germline V gene are SEHNR and FQNEAQ (reference sequence). Trimming took off 5 bases at V and 6 bases at J, with 7 bases between the two ends. The CDR3 nucleotides read TGTGCCAGCAGCCCTACCCCTGAAGCTTTCTTT. Protein: CASSPTPEAFF.

The rearrangement links TRBV6-1 to TRBJ1-5; no clear D gene. Germline CDR1 and CDR2: MNHNS and SASEGT. Trimming cost V 1 base and J 9 bases, with 7 bases left between them. The CDR3 totals 12 residues. The CDR3 DNA reads as TGTGCCAGCAGTGAAGTTTTGCGGCCCCAGCATTTT. Its translation is CASSEVLRPQHF.

V and J are TRBV7-9 and TRBJ2-1, with 9 positions matching TRBD2. Per the germline V gene, CDR1 is SEHNR and CDR2 is FQNEAQ (reference sequence). CDR3 length: 16 residues. J gave up 7 bases and V 5 bases, and 12 bases lay outside the gene matches. The CDR3 spells CASSPLGGGASNEQFF. CDR3 nucleotides: TGTGCCAGCAGCCCATTGGGCGGGGGGGCCTCAAATGAGCAGTTCTTC.

The chain joins TRBV27 to TRBJ2-7, with 11 bases aligning to TRBD2. Germline CDR1 MNHEY, CDR2 SMNVEV (reference sequence). The CDR3 loop spans 14 amino acids. The V gene end was trimmed by 5 bases and the J gene end by 3 bases; junction bases not matched to a gene: 3. The CDR3 spells CASSPLAGGYEQYF. For the CDR3, the DNA is TGTGCCAGCAGTCCCCTAGCGGGAGGCTACGAGCAGTACTTC.

The rearrangement uses TRBV27 and TRBJ2-1; possibly TRBD2 for D (6 bases). Germline V CDR1 and CDR2: MNHEY, SMNVEV (reference sequence). This CDR3 comprises 18 residues. The V end lost 5 bases, the J end lost 0 bases, and 20 bases lay between the germline ends. The CDR3 region is CASSNDGLLGVSYNEQFF. The CDR3 DNA follows: TGTGCCAGCAGTAATGATGGACTACTAGGCGTCTCCTACAATGAGCAGTTCTTC.

The CDR3 DNA is TGCACAGGGCGGGGTGCGACAGATATTGAAGCTTTCTTT. Amino acids: CTGRGATDIEAFF. This chain links TRBV29-1 with TRBJ1-1; a possible D gene is TRBD1 (5 bases). Germline V gene sequence: CDR1 SQVTM, CDR2 ANQGSEA. The CDR3 sequence is 13 residues long.

The chain recombines TRBV7-9 with TRBJ2-7; 8 bases are a match to TRBD1. V trimming: 4 bases; J trimming: 7 bases; junction bases outside the gene matches: 3. Germline CDR1 is SEHNR and CDR2 is FQNEAQ (reference sequence). The CDR3 is 12 residues long. This CDR3 is CASSYDRGEQYF. Here the CDR3 DNA reads TGTGCCAGCAGCTACGACAGGGGTGAGCAGTACTTC.

The V call is TRBV7-8, the J call TRBJ2-7, with 9 bases matching TRBD2. The V segment lost 5 bases and the J segment 5 bases; nucleotides outside the gene matches: 16. The germline V gene encodes CDR1 SGHVS and CDR2 FQNEAQ. CDR3 length: 17 residues. CDR3 bases: TGTGCCAGCAGCCCGGCGACTAGCGGTAAAGGGTCCCACGAGCAGTACTTC. This codes for CASSPATSGKGSHEQYF.

This sequence joins TRBV5-3 and TRBJ2-7; 10 bases match TRBD2. TRBV5-3 is labeled an ORF, and its function is uncertain. CDR3 length equals 16 residues. The V segment lost 1 base and the J segment 0 bases; nucleotides outside the gene matches: 4. CDR3 amino acids: CARSLSRTSGSYEQYF. The CDR3 DNA sequence: TGTGCCAGAAGCTTGTCCAGGACTAGCGGCTCCTACGAGCAGTACTTC.

V usage is TRBV7-2 and J usage is TRBJ2-5; 7 nucleotides match TRBD2. Germline V gene data show CDR1 as SGHTA and CDR2 as FQGNSA. V gave up 1 base and J gave up 2 bases; unmatched junction bases: 1. The CDR3 consists of 14 residues. This CDR3 reads CASSLDGGQETQYF. The CDR3 DNA is TGTGCCAGCAGCTTAGACGGGGGGCAAGAGACCCAGTACTTC.

The genes are TRBV27 and TRBJ2-7; 10 bases are shared with TRBD1. V shed 5 bases, J shed 3 bases, and the junction held 7 bases outside the gene matches. Germline V gene lookup returns CDR1 MNHEY and CDR2 SMNVEV (reference sequence). The CDR3 contains 15 residues. The CDR3 sequence is CASSLTGTGVYEQYF. The CDR3 DNA reads as TGTGCCAGCAGTCTCACCGGGACAGGGGTCTACGAGCAGTACTTC.